Listed below are T cell receptor beta chains from one sample, sequenced in a study of tumor and adjacent non-tumor tissue in lung cancer. TCRdb used MiXCR to reprocess the multiplex PCR reads, holding one entry per CDR3 protein. This table has about 110,000 distinct CDR3 sequences, 62% appearing once. Material: distant non-tumor lung tissue. The receptors were gathered from a man in his sixties with non-small cell lung cancer. CDR3s leave out the opening cysteine and the closing phenylalanine or tryptophan.

v_gene: TRBV6-6
j_gene: TRBJ1-1
CDR3aa: ASSSTPRTGRNTEAF

v_gene: TRBV4-1
j_gene: TRBJ2-1
CDR3aa: ASSQVGSSGRACDEQF

v_gene: TRBV20-1
j_gene: TRBJ2-1
CDR3aa: SAVPGTSLNNEQF

v_gene: TRBV12-3/TRBV12-4
j_gene: TRBJ2-3
CDR3aa: ASSFSRDTQY

v_gene: TRBV5-5
j_gene: TRBJ2-1
CDR3aa: ASSLLIGGDSYNEQF

v_gene: TRBV12-3/TRBV12-4
j_gene: TRBJ2-4
CDR3aa: ASSTGTSGAKNIQY

v_gene: TRBV4-2
j_gene: TRBJ2-1
CDR3aa: TSSQGGRQDGEQF

v_gene: TRBV4-1
j_gene: TRBJ2-3
CDR3aa: ANSQDPGQDTDTQY

v_gene: TRBV11-2
j_gene: TRBJ2-1
CDR3aa: ASSSFLTGGQSYNEQF

v_gene: TRBV5-4
j_gene: TRBJ1-1
CDR3aa: ASTAPNTEAF

v_gene: TRBV4-3
j_gene: TRBJ2-2
CDR3aa: TSSHSANTGELF

v_gene: TRBV24-1
j_gene: TRBJ2-1
CDR3aa: AISTRPSSNEQF

v_gene: TRBV12-3/TRBV12-4
j_gene: TRBJ1-3
CDR3aa: ASSLGGGQGPGNTIY

v_gene: TRBV11-2
j_gene: TRBJ2-3
CDR3aa: ASSFLAGSSTDTQY

v_gene: TRBV29-1
j_gene: TRBJ1-5
CDR3aa: SVVQQANQPQH

v_gene: TRBV5-6
j_gene: TRBJ2-4
CDR3aa: ASSLEGPGGATKNIQY

v_gene: TRBV7-8
j_gene: TRBJ2-7
CDR3aa: ASRLRTSGRGEQY

v_gene: TRBV6-5
j_gene: TRBJ2-1
CDR3aa: ASSKTSGFSYNEQF

v_gene: TRBV30
j_gene: TRBJ1-2
CDR3aa: AWSVGGARGYT

v_gene: TRBV7-9
j_gene: TRBJ1-4
CDR3aa: ASSPQSTNEKLF

v_gene: TRBV2
j_gene: TRBJ2-2
CDR3aa: ASSELLSQSGELF

v_gene: TRBV28
j_gene: TRBJ1-5
CDR3aa: ASSSTGGFQPQH

v_gene: TRBV5-1
j_gene: TRBJ2-1
CDR3aa: ASSLVLDRAINEQF

v_gene: TRBV11-3
j_gene: TRBJ2-2
CDR3aa: VSCLDRGTANTGELF

v_gene: TRBV20-1
j_gene: TRBJ1-2
CDR3aa: SASLIANYGYT

v_gene: TRBV6-2/TRBV6-3
j_gene: TRBJ1-2
CDR3aa: ASNLWRDLVNYGYT

v_gene: TRBV11-2
j_gene: TRBJ1-2
CDR3aa: ASSASARVGRYT

v_gene: TRBV6-5
j_gene: TRBJ1-1
CDR3aa: ANSSGGNTEAF

v_gene: TRBV29-1
j_gene: TRBJ1-5
CDR3aa: SVVRARYSNQPQH

v_gene: TRBV30
j_gene: TRBJ1-3
CDR3aa: AWSEEGGNTIY

v_gene: TRBV29-1
j_gene: TRBJ2-5
CDR3aa: SVDMGTWTQC

v_gene: TRBV5-6
j_gene: TRBJ1-1
CDR3aa: ANSLGRKNTEAF

v_gene: TRBV20-1
j_gene: TRBJ1-1
CDR3aa: CARDRRGVYAF

v_gene: TRBV11-2
j_gene: TRBJ2-3
CDR3aa: ASSSTPRLYTQY

v_gene: TRBV11-2
j_gene: TRBJ2-2
CDR3aa: ASSSEPAGVTNTGELF

v_gene: TRBV12-3/TRBV12-4
j_gene: TRBJ2-1
CDR3aa: ASSPKGGVTYNEQL

v_gene: TRBV5-5
j_gene: TRBJ2-2
CDR3aa: ASSPGTAIGEQF

v_gene: TRBV20-1
j_gene: TRBJ2-5
CDR3aa: SARSGDGEAQY

v_gene: TRBV20-1
j_gene: TRBJ2-5
CDR3aa: SVRDQMAHGETQY

v_gene: TRBV12-3/TRBV12-4
j_gene: TRBJ2-7
CDR3aa: ASSPELASGQC

v_gene: TRBV11-2
j_gene: TRBJ2-1
CDR3aa: ASSSPQRGSNEQF

v_gene: TRBV10-3
j_gene: TRBJ2-1
CDR3aa: AISAETVNNERF

v_gene: TRBV6-6
j_gene: TRBJ1-4
CDR3aa: ASSYPRGSNEKLF

v_gene: TRBV5-1
j_gene: TRBJ1-3
CDR3aa: ASSRIGTESGNTIY

v_gene: TRBV6-2/TRBV6-3
j_gene: TRBJ2-3
CDR3aa: ASSYPSPDMQY

v_gene: TRBV7-8
j_gene: TRBJ2-7
CDR3aa: ANNLVSAFGSEQY

v_gene: TRBV6-1
j_gene: TRBJ1-2
CDR3aa: ASSEVSGDGYT

v_gene: TRBV20-1
j_gene: TRBJ2-7
CDR3aa: SAGTSGTHEQY

v_gene: TRBV4-2
j_gene: TRBJ1-1
CDR3aa: ASSQGGRVGAF

v_gene: TRBV11-1
j_gene: TRBJ2-7
CDR3aa: ASAVDLLYEQY

v_gene: TRBV29-1
j_gene: TRBJ2-5
CDR3aa: SVSGVRLLETQY

v_gene: TRBV12-3/TRBV12-4
j_gene: TRBJ1-2
CDR3aa: ASSWAFDGYT

v_gene: TRBV20-1
j_gene: TRBJ2-4
CDR3aa: SARDAVWTGLAKNVQY

v_gene: TRBV6-5
j_gene: TRBJ2-3
CDR3aa: ASHSTYSFADTQY

v_gene: TRBV2
j_gene: TRBJ2-1
CDR3aa: ASSETSGSSDEQF

v_gene: TRBV10-2
j_gene: TRBJ2-7
CDR3aa: SSSDWGTGGGYEQY